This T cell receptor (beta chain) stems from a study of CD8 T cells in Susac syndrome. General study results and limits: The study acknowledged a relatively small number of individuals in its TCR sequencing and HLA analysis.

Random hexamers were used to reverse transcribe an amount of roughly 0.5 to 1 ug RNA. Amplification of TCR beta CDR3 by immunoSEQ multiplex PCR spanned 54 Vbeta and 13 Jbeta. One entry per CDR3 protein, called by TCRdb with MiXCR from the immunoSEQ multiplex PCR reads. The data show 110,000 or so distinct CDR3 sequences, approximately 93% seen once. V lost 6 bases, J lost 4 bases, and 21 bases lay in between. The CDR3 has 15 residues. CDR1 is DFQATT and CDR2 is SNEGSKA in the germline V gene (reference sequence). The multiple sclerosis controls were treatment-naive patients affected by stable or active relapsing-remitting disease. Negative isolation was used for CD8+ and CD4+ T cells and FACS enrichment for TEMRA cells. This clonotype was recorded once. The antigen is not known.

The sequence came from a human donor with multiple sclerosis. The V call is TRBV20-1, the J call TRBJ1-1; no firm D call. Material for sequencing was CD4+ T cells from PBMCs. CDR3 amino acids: CSATTRRTKGTEAFF. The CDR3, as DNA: TGCAGTGCCACCACCAGGCGAACCAAAGGCACTGAAGCTTTCTTT.